This TCR beta chain was sequenced for a study of cytomegalovirus exposure and HLA in healthy donors. The V end was cut by 5 bases, the J end by 2 bases, with 13 bases between. The CDR3 spans 15 residues. The germline gives CDR1 SEHNR, CDR2 FQNEAQ (reference sequence). For this clone: As yet, its antigen is unknown.

Study-level results: Reports indicate that TCR beta sequences accurately predicted the HLA-A and HLA-B alleles of most subjects. An analysis was carried out at a later point. It showed that HLA-associated TCR beta chains were more clonally expanded than equally common non-associated chains.

The PCR had 60 Vbeta and 13 Jbeta primers. Libraries were prepared by immunoSEQ multiplex PCR; TCRdb keeps only in-frame clonotypes and omits some of them. The sample gives about 69,000 clones, approximately 70% of which show up once; 14% is in the top ten. J is TRBJ1-5 and V is TRBV7-9, with D hard to call. The TCR originated in a male donor in good health and CMV-seropositive. Specimen: PBMCs. The CDR3 sequence is CASSAPGVGNQPQHF. CDR3 nucleotide sequence: TGTGCCAGCAGCGCCCCCGGGGTAGGCAATCAGCCCCAGCATTTT.